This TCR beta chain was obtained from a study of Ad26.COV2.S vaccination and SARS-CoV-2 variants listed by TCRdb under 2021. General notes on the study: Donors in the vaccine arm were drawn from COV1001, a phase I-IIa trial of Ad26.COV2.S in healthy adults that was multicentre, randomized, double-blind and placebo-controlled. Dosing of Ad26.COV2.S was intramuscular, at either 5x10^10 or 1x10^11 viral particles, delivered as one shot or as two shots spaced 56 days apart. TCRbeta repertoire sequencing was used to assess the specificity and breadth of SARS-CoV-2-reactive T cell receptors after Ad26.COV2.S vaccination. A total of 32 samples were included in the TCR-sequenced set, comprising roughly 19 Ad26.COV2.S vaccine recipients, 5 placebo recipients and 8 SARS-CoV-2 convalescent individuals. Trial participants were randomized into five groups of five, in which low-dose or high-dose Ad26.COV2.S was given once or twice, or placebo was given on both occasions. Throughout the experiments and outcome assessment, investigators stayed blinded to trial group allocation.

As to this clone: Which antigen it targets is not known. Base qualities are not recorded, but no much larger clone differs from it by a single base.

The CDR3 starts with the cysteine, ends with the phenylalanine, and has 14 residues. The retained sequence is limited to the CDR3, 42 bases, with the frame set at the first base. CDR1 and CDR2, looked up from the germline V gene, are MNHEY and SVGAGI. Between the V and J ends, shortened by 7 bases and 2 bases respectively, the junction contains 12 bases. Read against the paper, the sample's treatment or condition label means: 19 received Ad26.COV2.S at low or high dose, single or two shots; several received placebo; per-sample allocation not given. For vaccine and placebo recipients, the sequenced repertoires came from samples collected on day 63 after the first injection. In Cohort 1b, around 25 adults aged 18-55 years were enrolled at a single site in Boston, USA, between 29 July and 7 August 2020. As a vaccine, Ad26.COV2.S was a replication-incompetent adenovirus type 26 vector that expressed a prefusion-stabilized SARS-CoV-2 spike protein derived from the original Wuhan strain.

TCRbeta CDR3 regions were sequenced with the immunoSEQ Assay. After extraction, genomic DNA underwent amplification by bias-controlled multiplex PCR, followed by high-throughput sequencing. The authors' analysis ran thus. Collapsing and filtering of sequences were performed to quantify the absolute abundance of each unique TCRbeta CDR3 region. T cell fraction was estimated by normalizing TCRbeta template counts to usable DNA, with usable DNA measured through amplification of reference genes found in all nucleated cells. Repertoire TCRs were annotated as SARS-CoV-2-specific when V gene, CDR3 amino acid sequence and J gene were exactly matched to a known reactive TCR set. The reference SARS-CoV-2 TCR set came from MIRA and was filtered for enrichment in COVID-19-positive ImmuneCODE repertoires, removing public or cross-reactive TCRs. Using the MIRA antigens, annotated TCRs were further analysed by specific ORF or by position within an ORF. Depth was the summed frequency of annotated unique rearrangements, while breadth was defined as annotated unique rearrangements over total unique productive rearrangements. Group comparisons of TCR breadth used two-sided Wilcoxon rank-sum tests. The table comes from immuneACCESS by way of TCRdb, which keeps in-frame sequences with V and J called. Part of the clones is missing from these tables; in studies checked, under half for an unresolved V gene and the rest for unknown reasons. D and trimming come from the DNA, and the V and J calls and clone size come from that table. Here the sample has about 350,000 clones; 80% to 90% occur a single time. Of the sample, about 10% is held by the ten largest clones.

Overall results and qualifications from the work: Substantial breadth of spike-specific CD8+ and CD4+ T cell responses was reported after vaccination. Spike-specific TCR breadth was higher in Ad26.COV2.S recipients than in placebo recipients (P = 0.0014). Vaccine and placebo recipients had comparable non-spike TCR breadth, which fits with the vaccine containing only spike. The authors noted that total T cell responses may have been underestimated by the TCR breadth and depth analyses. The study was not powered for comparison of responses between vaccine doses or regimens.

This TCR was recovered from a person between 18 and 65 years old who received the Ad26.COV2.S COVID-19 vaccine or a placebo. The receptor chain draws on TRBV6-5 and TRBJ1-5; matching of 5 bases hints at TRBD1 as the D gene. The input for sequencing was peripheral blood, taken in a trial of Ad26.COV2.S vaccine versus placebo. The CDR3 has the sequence CASTRTGGNQPQHF. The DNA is TGTGCCAGCACCCGAACAGGCGGCAATCAGCCCCAGCATTTT.